This is a list of T cell receptor beta chains from one sample in a study of human T cells and chemical hapten exposure. MiXCR, run by TCRdb on the RACE reads, gives a single entry per CDR3 protein. Of around 300,000 distinct CDR3 sequences listed, 5.5% to 8% were seen once; the top ten hold around 8.2%. The sequencing here drew on whole blood, taken in connection with sensitization to the hapten diphenylcyclopropenone (DPC). The origin of the receptors is a young woman with alopecia areata. Some clones in this sample may be carry-over from other donors' samples. Each CDR3 is given with its conserved first and last residue. A D gene is named only where the DNA matches it firmly. Expanded clones get a size class; other rows say once, few or many, or leave the size out.

d_call j_call clone_size v_call cdr3_nt cdr3_aa
- TRBJ2-1 - TRBV11-3 TGTGCCAGCAGCTTTCTTAGCGATGAGCAGTTCTTC CASSFLSDEQFF
TRBD1 TRBJ1-4 - TRBV20-1 TGCAGTGCTAGAGATCAGGGACAGGGGGGTGAAAAACTGTTTTTT CSARDQGQGGEKLFF
TRBD2 TRBJ2-3 many TRBV6-4 TGTGCCAGCAGTGACGGTAGCGGGGGATTCGATACGCAGTATTTT CASSDGSGGFDTQYF
- TRBJ2-1 many TRBV15 TGTGCCACCAGCAGAGTGGACACATACAATGAGCAGTTCTTC CATSRVDTYNEQFF
- TRBJ2-7 few TRBV6-5 TGTGCCAGCAGTTACTCGGGGGAAGGTGGTCGCTCCTACGAGCAGTACTTC CASSYSGEGGRSYEQYF
- TRBJ2-5 many TRBV12-3/TRBV12-4 TGTGCCAGCAGTCGAGCTGGGACCCAGTACTTC CASSRAGTQYF
- TRBJ2-4 - TRBV2 TGTGCCAGCAGTGACCGCCGGGACACCGAAAACATTCAGTACTTC CASSDRRDTENIQYF
- TRBJ1-6 - TRBV6-5 TGTGCCAGCAGTGGAGGGGGTCCAAGTTCACCCCTCCACTTT CASSGGGPSSPLHF
- TRBJ1-2 many TRBV11-1 TGTGCCAGCAGCTTAGAACAGGACAACTATGGCTACACCTTC CASSLEQDNYGYTF
TRBD1 TRBJ2-1 - TRBV6-2/TRBV6-3 TGTGCCAGCAGTTCTGGACAGGGGGCTTCCCCTTACAATGAGCAGTTCTTC CASSSGQGASPYNEQFF
TRBD2 TRBJ2-3 few TRBV14 TGTGCCAGCAGCCAGAGACTAGCGGGGGTTGATACGCAGTATTTT CASSQRLAGVDTQYF
- TRBJ1-4 - TRBV28 TGTGCCAGCATCGACAGGACTAATGAAAAACTGTTTTTT CASIDRTNEKLFF
TRBD2 TRBJ2-1 many TRBV20-1 TGCAGTGTTTACAGGGTCCCCGGACTAGCGGGGGACAATGAGCAGTTCTTC CSVYRVPGLAGDNEQFF
- TRBJ1-1 few TRBV24-1 TGTGCCACCAGTGAGCTACAGGGAAGTTTCACTGAAGCTTTCTTT CATSELQGSFTEAFF
- TRBJ1-4 - TRBV19 TGTGCCAGTAGTGGGAAGGGAAACCCCACTTGGAAACTGTTTTTT CASSGKGNPTWKLFF
- TRBJ2-2 - TRBV12-3/TRBV12-4 TGTGCCAGCAGTTTTAGCCCCGGGGAGCTGTTTTTT CASSFSPGELFF
- TRBJ1-5 - TRBV5-6 TGTGCCAGCAGCTTGAGGGGCGCCAATCAGCCCCAGCATTTT CASSLRGANQPQHF
TRBD2 TRBJ2-7 many TRBV6-5 TGTGCCAGCAGTTGGACTAGCGGCTTAACGGCCTACGAGCAGTACTTC CASSWTSGLTAYEQYF
TRBD1 TRBJ2-1 many TRBV3-1 TGTGCCAGCAGCCCCAGAACCGGGACAGGGGGAAGGTTTGAAGCCTACAATGAGCAGTTCTTC CASSPRTGTGGRFEAYNEQFF
- TRBJ1-3 few TRBV6-6 TGTGCCAGCAGTTACCCTTACGATGGAAACACCATATATTTT CASSYPYDGNTIYF
- TRBJ1-4 - TRBV12-3/TRBV12-4 TGTGCCAGCAGTTTTGGCAATGCTAATGAAAAACTGTTTTTT CASSFGNANEKLFF
- TRBJ1-3 - TRBV18 TGTGCCAGCTCACGAACGGGCACCATATATTTT CASSRTGTIYF
- TRBJ2-3 - TRBV19 TGTGCCAGTAGTACCGGACAGCGAAGCACAGATACGCAGTATTTT CASSTGQRSTDTQYF
- TRBJ2-7 many TRBV7-2 TGTGCCAGCAGCTCCGCCTACGAGCAGTACTTC CASSSAYEQYF
- TRBJ2-2 few TRBV28 TGTGCCAGCAGTTTAGGTCGGTGGCAGGGATACACCGGGGAGCTGTTTTTT CASSLGRWQGYTGELFF
- TRBJ1-5 few TRBV19 TGTGCCAGTAGTGAGGGGGGGGAAGGATACCAGCCCCAGCATTTT CASSEGGEGYQPQHF
TRBD1 TRBJ1-5 many TRBV6-6 TGTGCCAGCGTTGGTGGGCAGGGGGCTGTTCAGCCCCAGCATTTT CASVGGQGAVQPQHF
- TRBJ1-2 - TRBV18 TGTGCCAGCTCACCACCATCGGGACTCAGCTATGGCTACACCTTC CASSPPSGLSYGYTF
TRBD1 TRBJ2-7 - TRBV6-2/TRBV6-3 TGTGCCAGCAGCTCCTTCGGACAGGGGAAAGAGCAGTACTTC CASSSFGQGKEQYF
- TRBJ1-6 many TRBV5-4 TGTGCCAGCAGCACTTATAATTCACCCCTCCACTTT CASSTYNSPLHF
- TRBJ1-5 - TRBV27 TGTGCCAGCAGTTCCCGCCGGGCAAATCAGCCCCAGCATTTT CASSSRRANQPQHF
TRBD1 TRBJ1-6 - TRBV7-8 TGTGCCAGCAGCGACGGGACAGGAACCAGCTCCTATAATTCACCCCTCCACTTT CASSDGTGTSSYNSPLHF
- TRBJ2-7 many TRBV28 TGTGCCAGCAGTTTATTGCAGGGAGTACAGTACTTC CASSLLQGVQYF
- TRBJ1-2 - TRBV6-1 TGTGCCAGCAGTGAAGCGGGGACTATCTATGGCTACACCTTC CASSEAGTIYGYTF
- TRBJ2-2 few TRBV7-9 TGTGCCAGCAGCCACCGGGCGAACACCGGGGAGCTGTTTTTT CASSHRANTGELFF
TRBD1 TRBJ2-6 - TRBV10-3 TGTGCCATCAGTGAGCCGGGACAGGGGGCCTTCTCTGGGGCCAACGTCCTGACTTTC CAISEPGQGAFSGANVLTF
TRBD2 TRBJ2-7 few TRBV20-1 TGCAGTGCTCCCCTAGATAGCGGGGGGGCTAGGGAGCAGTACTTC CSAPLDSGGAREQYF
- TRBJ2-3 many TRBV12-3/TRBV12-4 TGTGCCAGCAGGGACCGGGGGACGGATACGCAGTATTTT CASRDRGTDTQYF
- TRBJ1-1 - TRBV5-5 TGTGCCAGCAGCTTGCAGAGGGGAAACACTGAAGCTTTCTTT CASSLQRGNTEAFF
TRBD1 TRBJ2-2 few TRBV6-5 TGTGCCAGCGGGACGGGGACAGGGGAAACCGGGGAGCTGTTTTTT CASGTGTGETGELFF
TRBD2 TRBJ2-1 few TRBV2 TGTGCCAGCAGCAGTCTAGCGGGGGGAAGTGAGCAGTTCTTC CASSSLAGGSEQFF
TRBD1 TRBJ1-1 few TRBV10-3 TGTGCCACGGACAGGGGAGGCACTGAAGCTTTCTTT CATDRGGTEAFF
- TRBJ1-1 few TRBV3-1 TGTGCCAGCAGCTCAAGGTGGAGAAGCACTGAAGCTTTCTTT CASSSRWRSTEAFF
TRBD1 TRBJ1-5 many TRBV6-2/TRBV6-3 TGTGCCAGCAGGCATGACAGGGATAGCAATCAGCCCCAGCATTTT CASRHDRDSNQPQHF
TRBD2 TRBJ2-7 - TRBV7-2 TGTGCCAGCAGCCGAAAACCGGCCCGCGGTCGGGGGGACCTGTACGAGCAGTACTTC CASSRKPARGRGDLYEQYF
TRBD1 TRBJ2-7 many TRBV12-3/TRBV12-4 TGTGCCAGCAGTTTTACGGACAGGGGGAATGAGCAGTACTTC CASSFTDRGNEQYF
TRBD1 TRBJ1-4 - TRBV15 TGTGCCACCAGCTCATCAGGGGGAACTAATGAAAAACTGTTTTTT CATSSSGGTNEKLFF
- TRBJ2-7 - TRBV25-1 TGTGCCAGCAGTGGACCCCGTTCAGCTTGGGGGTTACCCGAGCAGTACTTC CASSGPRSAWGLPEQYF
- TRBJ2-7 many TRBV5-1 TGCGCCAGCAGTTCAGAGAGCTCCTACGAGCAGTACTTC CASSSESSYEQYF
- TRBJ2-2 many TRBV2 TGTGCCAGCAGTGAAGAGCAGGTCGCGGCCACCGGGGAGCTGTTTTTT CASSEEQVAATGELFF
- TRBJ1-5 - TRBV28 TGTGCATCCGGGACGGGGGTCAATCAGCCCCAGCATTTT CASGTGVNQPQHF
- TRBJ2-2 many TRBV7-9 TGTGCCAGCCCACCTAATCCGGGTTTGAACACCGGGGAGCTGTTTTTT CASPPNPGLNTGELFF
TRBD1 TRBJ1-5 - TRBV4-3 TGCGCCAGCAGCCCCTCCAGGGGGCAGAGCAATCAGCCCCAGCATTTT CASSPSRGQSNQPQHF
TRBD2 TRBJ2-1 few TRBV6-5 TGTGCCAGCAGTTACGTGTCTAGCGGGAAACAGGGGAATGAGCAGTTCTTC CASSYVSSGKQGNEQFF
- TRBJ2-5 many TRBV11-2 TGTGCCAGCAGCTTAAAAGAGACCCAGTACTTC CASSLKETQYF
- TRBJ2-5 many TRBV9 TGTGCCAGCAGCGTAGGTGGTGCGGAGACCCAGTACTTC CASSVGGAETQYF
- TRBJ1-1 many TRBV20-1 TGCAGTGCCCGAGAAGGGAGTTACACTGAAGCTTTCTTT CSAREGSYTEAFF
TRBD1 TRBJ1-6 many TRBV14 TGTGCCAGCAGCCAAGTTCCCGGGACAGGGGCTCGGTCCCTCCACTTT CASSQVPGTGARSLHF
- TRBJ1-6 - TRBV20-1 TGCAGTGCTTCAACCGGGACGGATAATTCACCCCTCCACTTT CSASTGTDNSPLHF